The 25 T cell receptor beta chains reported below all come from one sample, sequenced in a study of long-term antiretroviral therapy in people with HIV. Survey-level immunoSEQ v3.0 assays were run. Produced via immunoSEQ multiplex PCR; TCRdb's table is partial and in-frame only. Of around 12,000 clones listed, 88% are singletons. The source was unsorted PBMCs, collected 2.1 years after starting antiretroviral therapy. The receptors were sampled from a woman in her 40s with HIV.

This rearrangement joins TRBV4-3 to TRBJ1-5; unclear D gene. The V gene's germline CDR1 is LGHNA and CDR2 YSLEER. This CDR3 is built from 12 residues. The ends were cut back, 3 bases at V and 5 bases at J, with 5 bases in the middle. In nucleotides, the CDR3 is TGCGCCAGCAGCCAGGAGTATCAGCCCCAGCATTTT. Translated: CASSQEYQPQHF.

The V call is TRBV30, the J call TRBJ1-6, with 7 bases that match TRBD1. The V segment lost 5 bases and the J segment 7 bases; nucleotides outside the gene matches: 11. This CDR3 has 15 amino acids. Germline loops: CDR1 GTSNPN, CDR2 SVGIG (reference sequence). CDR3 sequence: CAWREHSGGNSPLHF. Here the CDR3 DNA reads TGTGCCTGGCGGGAACACTCAGGGGGAAATTCACCCCTCCACTTT.

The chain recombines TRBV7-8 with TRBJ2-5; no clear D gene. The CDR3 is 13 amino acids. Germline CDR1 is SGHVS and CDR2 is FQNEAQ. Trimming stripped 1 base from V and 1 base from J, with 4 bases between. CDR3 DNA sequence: TGTGCCAGCAGCTTAGGGGTCCAAGAGACCCAGTACTTC. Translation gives CASSLGVQETQYF.

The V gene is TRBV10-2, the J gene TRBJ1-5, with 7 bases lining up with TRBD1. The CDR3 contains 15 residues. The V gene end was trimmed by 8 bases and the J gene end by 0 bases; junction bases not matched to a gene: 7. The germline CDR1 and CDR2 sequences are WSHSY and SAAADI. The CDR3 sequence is CASPQRDSSNQPQHF. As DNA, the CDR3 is TGCGCCAGCCCCCAAAGGGACAGTAGCAATCAGCCCCAGCATTTT.

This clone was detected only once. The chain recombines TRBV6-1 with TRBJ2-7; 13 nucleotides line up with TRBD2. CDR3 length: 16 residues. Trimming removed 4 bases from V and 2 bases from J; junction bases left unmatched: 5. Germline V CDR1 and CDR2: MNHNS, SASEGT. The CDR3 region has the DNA TGTGCCAGCAGTGGAGCCGGGACTAGCGGGACCTACGAGCAGTACTTC. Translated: CASSGAGTSGTYEQYF.

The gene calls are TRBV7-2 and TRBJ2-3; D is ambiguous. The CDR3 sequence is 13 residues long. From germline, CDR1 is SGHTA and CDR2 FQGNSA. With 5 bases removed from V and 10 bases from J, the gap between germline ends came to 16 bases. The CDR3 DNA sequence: TGTGCCAGCAGCGGCCAGCAAGGAGACCCGCAGTATTTT. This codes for CASSGQQGDPQYF. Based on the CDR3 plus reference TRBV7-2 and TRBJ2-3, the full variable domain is GAGVSQSPSNKVTEKGKDVELRCDPISGHTALYWYRQSLGQGLEFLIYFQGNSAPDKSGLPSDRFSAERTGGSVSTLTIQRTQQEDSAVYLCASSGQQGDPQYFGPGTRLTVL.

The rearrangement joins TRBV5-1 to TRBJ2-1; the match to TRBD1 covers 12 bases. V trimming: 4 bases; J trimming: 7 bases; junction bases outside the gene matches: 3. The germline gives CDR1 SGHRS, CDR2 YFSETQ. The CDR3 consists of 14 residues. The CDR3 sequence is CASSGGQGANEQFF. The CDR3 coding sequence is TGCGCCAGCAGCGGGGGACAGGGGGCAAATGAGCAGTTCTTC.

The CDR3 loop is CASIYALYNEQFF. DNA of the CDR3: TGTGCCAGCATCTATGCCCTGTACAATGAGCAGTTCTTC. V gene TRBV2 combines with J gene TRBJ2-1; D uncertain. V gave up 7 bases and J gave up 4 bases, with 11 bases separating them. The germline CDR1 and CDR2 sequences are SNHLY and FYNNEI. The CDR3 runs 13 residues. The whole variable domain, remainder taken from reference TRBV2 and TRBJ2-1, is EPEVTQTPSHQVTQMGQEVILRCVPISNHLYFYWYRQILGQKVEFLVSFYNNEISEKSEIFDDQFSVERPDGSNFTLKIRSTKLEDSAMYFCASIYALYNEQFFGPGTRLTVL.

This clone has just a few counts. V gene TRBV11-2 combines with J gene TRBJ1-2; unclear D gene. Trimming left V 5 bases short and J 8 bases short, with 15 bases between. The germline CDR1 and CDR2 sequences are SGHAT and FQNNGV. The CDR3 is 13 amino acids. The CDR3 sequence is CASSRLIEVGYTF. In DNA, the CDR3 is TGTGCCAGCAGCCGGTTAATAGAGGTGGGCTACACCTTC.

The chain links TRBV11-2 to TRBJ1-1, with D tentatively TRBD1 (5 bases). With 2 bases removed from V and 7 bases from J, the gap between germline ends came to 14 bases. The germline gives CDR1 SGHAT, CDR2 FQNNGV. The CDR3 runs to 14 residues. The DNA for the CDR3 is TGTGCCAGCAGCTTACCAGGGTGGAGTGTTGAAGCTTTCTTT. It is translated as CASSLPGWSVEAFF. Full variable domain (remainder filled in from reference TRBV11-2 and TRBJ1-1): EAGVAQSPRYKIIEKRQSVAFWCNPISGHATLYWYQQILGQGPKLLIQFQNNGVVDDSQLPKDRFSAERLKGVDSTLKIQPAKLEDSAVYLCASSLPGWSVEAFFGQGTRLTVV.

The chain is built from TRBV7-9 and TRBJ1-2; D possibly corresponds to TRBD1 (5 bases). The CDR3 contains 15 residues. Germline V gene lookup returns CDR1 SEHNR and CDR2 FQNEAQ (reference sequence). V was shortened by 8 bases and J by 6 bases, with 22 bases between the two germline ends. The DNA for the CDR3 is TGTGCCAGCGGCAGACCGGGACGGGGATTGGATGGCTACACCTTC. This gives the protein CASGRPGRGLDGYTF.

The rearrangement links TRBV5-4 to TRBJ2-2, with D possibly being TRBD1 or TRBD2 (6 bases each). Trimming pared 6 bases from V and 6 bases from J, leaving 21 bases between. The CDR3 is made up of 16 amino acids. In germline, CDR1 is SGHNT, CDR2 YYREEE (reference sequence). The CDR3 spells CASTKRGQGGPGELFF. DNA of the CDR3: TGTGCCAGCACCAAACGGGGGCAGGGTGGGCCCGGGGAGCTGTTTTTT.

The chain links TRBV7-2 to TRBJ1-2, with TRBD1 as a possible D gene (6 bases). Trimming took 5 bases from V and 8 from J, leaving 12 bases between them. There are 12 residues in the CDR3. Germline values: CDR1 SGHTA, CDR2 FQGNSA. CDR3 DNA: TGTGCCAGCAGCCTCGGGACATCCGGCTACACCTTC. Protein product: CASSLGTSGYTF.

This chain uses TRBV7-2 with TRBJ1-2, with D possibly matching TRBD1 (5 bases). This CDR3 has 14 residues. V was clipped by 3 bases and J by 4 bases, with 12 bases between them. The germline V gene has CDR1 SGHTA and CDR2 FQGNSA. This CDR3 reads CASSFGTESYGYTF. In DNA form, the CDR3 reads TGTGCCAGCAGCTTTGGGACTGAATCCTATGGCTACACCTTC. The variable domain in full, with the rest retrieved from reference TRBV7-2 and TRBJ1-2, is GAGVSQSPSNKVTEKGKDVELRCDPISGHTALYWYRQSLGQGLEFLIYFQGNSAPDKSGLPSDRFSAERTGGSVSTLTIQRTQQEDSAVYLCASSFGTESYGYTFGSGTRLTVV.

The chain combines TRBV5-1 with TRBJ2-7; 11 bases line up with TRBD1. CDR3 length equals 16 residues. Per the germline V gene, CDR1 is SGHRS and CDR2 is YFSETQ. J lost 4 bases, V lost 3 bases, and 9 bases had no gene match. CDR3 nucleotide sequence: TGCGCCAGCAGCTCGGACGGACAGGGGGCGCCTTACGAGCAGTACTTC. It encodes CASSSDGQGAPYEQYF.

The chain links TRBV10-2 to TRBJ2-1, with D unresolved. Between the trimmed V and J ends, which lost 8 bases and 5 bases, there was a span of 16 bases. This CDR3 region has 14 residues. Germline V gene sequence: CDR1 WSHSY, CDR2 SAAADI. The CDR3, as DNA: TGCGCCAGCCATGAGGTGGGTTTCGACAATGAGCAGTTCTTC. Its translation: CASHEVGFDNEQFF.

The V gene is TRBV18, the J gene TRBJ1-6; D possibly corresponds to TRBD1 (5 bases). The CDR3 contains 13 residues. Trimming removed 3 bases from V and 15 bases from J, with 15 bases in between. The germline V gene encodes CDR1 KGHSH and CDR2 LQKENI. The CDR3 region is CASSPEQVWGLHF. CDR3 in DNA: TGTGCCAGCTCACCGGAACAGGTTTGGGGCCTCCACTTT.

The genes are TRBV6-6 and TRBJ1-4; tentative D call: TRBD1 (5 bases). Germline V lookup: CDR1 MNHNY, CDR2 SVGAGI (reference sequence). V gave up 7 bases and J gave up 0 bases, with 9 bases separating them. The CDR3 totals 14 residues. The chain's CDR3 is CASKRGATNEKLFF. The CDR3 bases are TGTGCCAGCAAAAGAGGGGCAACTAATGAAAAACTGTTTTTT.

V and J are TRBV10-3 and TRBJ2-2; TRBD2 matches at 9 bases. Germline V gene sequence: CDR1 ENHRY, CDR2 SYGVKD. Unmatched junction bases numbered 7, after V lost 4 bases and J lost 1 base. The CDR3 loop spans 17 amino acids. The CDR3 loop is CAISVSGGGVNTGELFF. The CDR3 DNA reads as TGTGCCATCAGTGTCTCGGGCGGGGGGGTGAACACCGGGGAGCTGTTTTTT.

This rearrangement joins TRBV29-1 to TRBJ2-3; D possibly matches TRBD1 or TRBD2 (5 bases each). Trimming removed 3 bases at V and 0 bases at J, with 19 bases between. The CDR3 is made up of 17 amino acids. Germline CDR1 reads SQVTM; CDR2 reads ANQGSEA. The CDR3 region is CSVDGTTPVVSTDTQYF. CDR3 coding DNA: TGCAGCGTTGACGGGACCACCCCGGTGGTGAGCACAGATACGCAGTATTTT.

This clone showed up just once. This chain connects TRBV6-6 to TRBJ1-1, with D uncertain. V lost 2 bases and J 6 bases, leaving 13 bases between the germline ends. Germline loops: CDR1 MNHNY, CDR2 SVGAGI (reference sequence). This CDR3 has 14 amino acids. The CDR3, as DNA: TGTGCCAGCAGTTACCCTGAGGGTCGGTCTGAAGCTTTCTTT. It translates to CASSYPEGRSEAFF.

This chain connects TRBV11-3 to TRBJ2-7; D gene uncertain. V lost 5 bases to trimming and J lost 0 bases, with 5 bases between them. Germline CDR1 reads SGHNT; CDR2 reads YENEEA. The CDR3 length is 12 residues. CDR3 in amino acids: CASSLDSYEQYF. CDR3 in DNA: TGTGCCAGCAGCCTGGACTCCTACGAGCAGTACTTC.

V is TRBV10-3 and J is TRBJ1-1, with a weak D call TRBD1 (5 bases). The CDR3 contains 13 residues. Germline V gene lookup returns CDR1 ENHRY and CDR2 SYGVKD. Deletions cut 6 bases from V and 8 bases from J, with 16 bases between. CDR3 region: CAISSDREWEAFF. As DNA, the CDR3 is TGTGCCATCAGCTCCGACAGAGAATGGGAAGCTTTCTTT.

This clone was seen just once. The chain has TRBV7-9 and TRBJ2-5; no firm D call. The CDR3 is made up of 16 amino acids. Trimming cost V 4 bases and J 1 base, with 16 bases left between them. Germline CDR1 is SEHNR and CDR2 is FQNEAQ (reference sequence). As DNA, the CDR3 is TGTGCCAGCAGCTCGCCCCGAATAGACCTCCAAGAGACCCAGTACTTC. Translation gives CASSSPRIDLQETQYF.

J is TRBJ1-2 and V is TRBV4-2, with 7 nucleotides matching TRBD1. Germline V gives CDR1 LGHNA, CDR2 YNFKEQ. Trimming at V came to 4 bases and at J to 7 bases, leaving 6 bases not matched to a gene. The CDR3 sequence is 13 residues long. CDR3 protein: CASSLTGVGGYTF. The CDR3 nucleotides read TGTGCCAGCAGCCTTACAGGGGTTGGTGGCTACACCTTC.